The clone carrying this T cell receptor (beta chain) has a count of ten or more. The TCRbeta library incorporated unique molecular identifiers. TCRdb analysed the PCR reads with MiXCR anew, one entry per CDR3 protein. The repertoire consists of about 600,000 distinct CDR3 sequences, with 10% occurring once and the leading ten covering roughly 4%. The data are from a study of T-cell reconstitution after alpha-beta-depleted transplantation in children. The CDR3 is made up of 16 amino acids. Germline loops: CDR1 MNHEY, CDR2 SVGAGI. J was trimmed by 5 bases and V by 2 bases; bases with no gene match: 7. Specimen: PBMCs from the stem cell graft donor, collected from the stem cell graft. The source is a human donor who donated a stem cell graft to a child with acute myeloid leukemia. The chain couples TRBV6-5 to TRBJ2-3; 10 positions agree with TRBD2. The CDR3 is CASSYASGSSKDTQYF. In nucleotides, the CDR3 is TGTGCCAGCAGTTACGCTAGCGGGAGCTCAAAAGATACGCAGTATTTT.